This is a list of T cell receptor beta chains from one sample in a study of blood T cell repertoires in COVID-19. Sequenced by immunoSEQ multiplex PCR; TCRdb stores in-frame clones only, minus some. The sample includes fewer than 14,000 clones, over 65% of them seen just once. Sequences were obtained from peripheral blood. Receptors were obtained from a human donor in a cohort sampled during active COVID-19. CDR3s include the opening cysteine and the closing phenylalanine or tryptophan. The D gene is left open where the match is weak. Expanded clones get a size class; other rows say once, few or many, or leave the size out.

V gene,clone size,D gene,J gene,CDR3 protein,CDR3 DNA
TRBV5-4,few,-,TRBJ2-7,CASSLAGGPVKYEQYF,TGTGCCAGCAGCTTAGCCGGGGGGCCCGTAAAATACGAGCAGTACTTC
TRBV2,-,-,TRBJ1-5,CASNEWGGSNQPQHF,TGTGCCAGCAACGAATGGGGGGGCTCGAATCAGCCCCAGCATTTT
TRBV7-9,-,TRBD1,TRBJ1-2,CASSLSQGWDGYTF,TGTGCCAGCAGCTTGTCACAGGGGTGGGATGGCTACACCTTC
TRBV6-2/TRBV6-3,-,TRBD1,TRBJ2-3,CASSSHPGQGAGDTQYF,TGTGCCAGCAGTTCGCACCCGGGACAGGGGGCTGGAGATACGCAGTATTTT
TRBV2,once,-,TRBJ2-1,CASSDRTRSYNEQFF,TGTGCCAGCAGTGACCGGACACGGTCCTACAATGAGCAGTTCTTC
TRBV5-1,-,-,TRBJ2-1,CASSSGSSGFSYNEQFF,TGCGCCAGCAGCTCGGGAAGTAGCGGCTTCTCCTACAATGAGCAGTTCTTC
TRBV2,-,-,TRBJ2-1,CASRQASTGNEQFF,TGTGCCAGCAGACAGGCCAGTACGGGCAATGAGCAGTTCTTC
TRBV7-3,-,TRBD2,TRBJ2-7,CASSPGLTSGDYEQYF,TGTGCCAGCAGCCCGGGCCTGACTAGCGGTGATTACGAGCAGTACTTC
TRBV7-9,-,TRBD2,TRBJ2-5,CASSLGRLGEGETQYF,TGTGCCAGCAGCTTAGGTAGACTAGGGGAGGGAGAGACCCAGTACTTC
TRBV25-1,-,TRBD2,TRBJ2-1,CASSRGGGLAVNEQFF,TGTGCCAGCAGTAGGGGAGGGGGACTAGCGGTTAATGAGCAGTTCTTC
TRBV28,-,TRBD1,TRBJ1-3,CASSWTSLGQGGGAGNTIYF,TGTGCCAGCAGCTGGACCTCCCTAGGACAGGGAGGAGGTGCTGGAAACACCATATATTTT
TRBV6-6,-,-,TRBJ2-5,CASSYSSETQYF,TGTGCCAGCAGTTACTCGAGTGAGACCCAGTACTTC
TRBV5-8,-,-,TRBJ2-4,CASSLRTVLAKNIQYF,TGTGCCAGCAGCTTACGGACAGTCCTAGCCAAAAACATTCAGTACTTC
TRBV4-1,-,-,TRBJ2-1,CASSQDPYGRDYNEQFF,TGCGCCAGCAGCCAAGATCCCTACGGGCGGGACTACAATGAGCAGTTCTTC
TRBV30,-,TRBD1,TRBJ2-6,CAWSGDRWSGANVLTF,TGTGCCTGGAGTGGGGACAGGTGGTCTGGGGCCAACGTCCTGACTTTC
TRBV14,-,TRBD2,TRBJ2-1,CASSQGLAGGQNEQFF,TGTGCCAGCAGCCAAGGACTAGCGGGAGGGCAGAATGAGCAGTTCTTC